This T cell receptor beta chain derives from a study of T cells in Graves' hyperthyroidism and ophthalmopathy. Recently diagnosed hyperthyroidism of less than 2 months' duration affected patients aged 18 to 65. There were TCR beta CDR3 regions amplified from RNA transcripts. The TCR CDR3 was amplified in a first-round RT-PCR using the HTBI primer set. MiXCR, applied by TCRdb to the multiplex PCR reads, yields one record per CDR3 protein. Among hundreds of thousands of distinct CDR3 sequences listed, 35% were seen once. Sequenced input: blood. The source of this sequence is a woman between 35 and 50 years old with Graves' hyperthyroidism.

The CDR3 DNA reads as TGTGCCAGCAGCTTGGACAGCAAGAACTATGGCTACACCTTC. This sequence encodes CASSLDSKNYGYTF. This chain uses TRBV7-9 with TRBJ1-2; weak D call: TRBD1 (6 bases). CDR3 length: 14 amino acids. Germline-derived CDR1 and CDR2 are SEHNR and FQNEAQ (reference sequence). The V gene lost 3 bases and the J gene lost 2 bases, with 10 bases spanning the gap.